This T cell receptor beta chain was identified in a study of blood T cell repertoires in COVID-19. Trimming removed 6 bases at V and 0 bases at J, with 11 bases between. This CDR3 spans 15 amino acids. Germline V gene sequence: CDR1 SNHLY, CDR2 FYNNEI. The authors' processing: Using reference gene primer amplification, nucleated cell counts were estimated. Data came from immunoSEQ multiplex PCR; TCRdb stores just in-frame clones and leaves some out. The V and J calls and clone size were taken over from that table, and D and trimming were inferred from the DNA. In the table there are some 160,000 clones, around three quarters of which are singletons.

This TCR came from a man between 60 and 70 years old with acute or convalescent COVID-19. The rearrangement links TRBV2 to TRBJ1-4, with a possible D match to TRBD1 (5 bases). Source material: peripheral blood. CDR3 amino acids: CASRTRQTTNEKLFF. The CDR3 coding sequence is TGTGCCAGCAGAACGCGACAGACAACTAATGAAAAACTGTTTTTT.